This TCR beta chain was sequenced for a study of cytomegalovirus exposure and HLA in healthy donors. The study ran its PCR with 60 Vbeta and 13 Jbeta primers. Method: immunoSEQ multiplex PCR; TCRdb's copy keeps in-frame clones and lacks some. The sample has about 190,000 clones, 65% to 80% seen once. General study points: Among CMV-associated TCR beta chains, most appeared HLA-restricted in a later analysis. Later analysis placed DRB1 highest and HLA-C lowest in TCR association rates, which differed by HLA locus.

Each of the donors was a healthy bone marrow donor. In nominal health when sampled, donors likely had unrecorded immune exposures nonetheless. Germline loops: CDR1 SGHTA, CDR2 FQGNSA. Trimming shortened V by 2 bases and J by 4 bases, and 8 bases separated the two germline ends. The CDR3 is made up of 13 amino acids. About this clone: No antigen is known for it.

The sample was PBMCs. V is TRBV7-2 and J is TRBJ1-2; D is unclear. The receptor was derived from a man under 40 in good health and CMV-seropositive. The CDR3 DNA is TGTGCCAGCAGCTTAAGTGGGAGCTATGGCTACACCTTC. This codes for CASSLSGSYGYTF.